Each of the 5 T cell receptor beta chains below was sequenced from the same sample in a study of CD8 T cells in ankylosing spondylitis. Study-wide points: A TCR beta motif of 7 to 9 highly homologous variants seemed to mark ankylosing spondylitis blood.

TCRdb reprocessed the 5' RACE reads with MiXCR, giving one entry per CDR3 protein. The sample carries about 480,000 distinct CDR3 sequences, roughly 18% recorded once. For these TCRs, the target antigens are not known. Sequenced material: blood, either unsorted or a sorted T cell fraction (not recorded which). All receptors come from a male donor with ankylosing spondylitis.

This clonotype was observed a few times. This chain links TRBV25-1 with TRBJ1-5, with 7 bases aligning to TRBD1. V was clipped by 11 bases and J by 4 bases; unmatched bases: 5. In germline, CDR1 is MGHDK, CDR2 SYGVNS. The CDR3 is 12 amino acids. CDR3 sequence: CAAGGGNQPQHF. The DNA of the CDR3 is TGTGCCGCAGGGGGGGGTAATCAGCCCCAGCATTTT.

This clonotype was recorded a few times. The chain couples TRBV27 to TRBJ2-2; D not resolved. The germline gives CDR1 MNHEY, CDR2 SMNVEV (reference sequence). The V end lost 6 bases, the J end lost 5 bases, and 16 bases lay between the germline ends. The CDR3 has 15 amino acids. The CDR3 DNA reads as TGTGCCAGCAGAGGAAAGGTTTCGTATACCGGGGAGCTGTTTTTT. Amino acids: CASRGKVSYTGELFF.

This clonotype showed up just a few times. The rearrangement joins TRBV12-3 or TRBV12-4 to TRBJ2-7; 8 nucleotides align to TRBD1. The CDR3 runs to 14 residues. V lost 2 bases and J lost 4; bases outside the gene matches: 4. Written as DNA, the CDR3 is TGTGCCAGCAGTTTAAACAGGGGGAGTTACGAGCAGTACTTC. This sequence encodes CASSLNRGSYEQYF.

This rearrangement joins TRBV7-2 to TRBJ2-1, with D possibly being TRBD1 (6 bases). Trimming shortened V by 5 bases and J by 3 bases, and 14 bases separated the two germline ends. The CDR3 is made up of 15 amino acids. Looked up from germline, CDR1 is SGHTA and CDR2 is FQGNSA. The CDR3 DNA reads TGTGCCAGCAGCGAAACTAAGGGGGACTACAATGAGCAGTTCTTC. Translation: CASSETKGDYNEQFF. The full variable domain, in which reference TRBV7-2 and TRBJ2-1 provide the parts outside the CDR3, is GAGVSQSPSNKVTEKGKDVELRCDPISGHTALYWYRQSLGQGLEFLIYFQGNSAPDKSGLPSDRFSAERTGGSVSTLTIQRTQQEDSAVYLCASSETKGDYNEQFFGPGTRLTVL.

This chain joins TRBV29-1 and TRBJ1-2; D may be TRBD1 (5 bases). V shed 4 bases and J shed 8 bases, with 14 bases lying between them. The CDR3 runs 12 residues. Germline lookup yields CDR1 SQVTM and CDR2 ANQGSEA. The CDR3 is CSVGGSGLGYTF. For the CDR3, the DNA is TGCAGCGTTGGAGGGTCAGGGTTGGGCTACACCTTC.